The T cell receptor beta chain described here comes from a study of cytomegalovirus exposure and HLA in healthy donors. General observations from the study: Analysis was performed later, and it showed HLA-associated TCR beta chains to be more clonally expanded than equally common others. A later analysis linked 16,951 TCR beta sequences to HLA alleles at 0.05 false discovery rate.

In regard to this clone: The antigen remains undetermined.

PCR employed 60 Vbeta and 13 Jbeta primers. Method: immunoSEQ multiplex PCR; TCRdb's copy keeps in-frame clones and lacks some. The table has 150,000 to 170,000 clones, around 70% seen once. This CDR3 has 18 residues. V lost 5 bases and J lost 1, with 20 bases in between. Germline V gene sequence: CDR1 SSHAT, CDR2 FNYEAQ (reference sequence). The sequencing input was PBMCs. The chain employs TRBV7-7 and TRBJ2-2, with a weak D call TRBD2 (6 bases). The clonotype originates from a man aged 25 to 45 in good health and CMV-seronegative. The CDR3: CASSLYITGLKNTGELFF. In nucleotides, the CDR3 is TGTGCCAGCAGCCTTTACATAACGGGACTGAAGAACACCGGGGAGCTGTTTTTT.